These 13 T cell receptor beta chains originate from one sample sequenced in a study of blood T cell repertoires in COVID-19. The method was immunoSEQ multiplex PCR; TCRdb's version includes in-frame clones alone and lacks a portion of them. The sample shows 20,000 to 30,000 clones, more than 80% of them seen only once. Source material: peripheral blood. These receptors were obtained from a human donor in a cohort sampled during active COVID-19.

The chain carries TRBV9 and TRBJ2-5; unclear D gene. Germline CDR1 is SGDLS and CDR2 is YYNGEE. This CDR3 has 12 amino acids. The V end was cut by 4 bases, the J end by 5 bases, with 9 bases between. This CDR3 reads CASSPTMETQYF. The CDR3 DNA sequence: TGTGCCAGCAGCCCAACTATGGAGACCCAGTACTTC.

The chain recombines TRBV11-2 with TRBJ1-6; TRBD1 is a possible D gene (5 bases). In germline, CDR1 is SGHAT, CDR2 FQNNGV. Trimming shortened V by 2 bases and J by 7 bases, and 12 bases separated the two germline ends. The CDR3 loop spans 15 amino acids. The CDR3 coding sequence is TGTGCCAGCAGCTTAATTGCAGGGAAGAATTCACCCCTCCACTTT. It is translated as CASSLIAGKNSPLHF.

The V gene is TRBV6-2 or TRBV6-3, the J gene TRBJ2-3, with 7 bases that match TRBD1. CDR1 is MNHEY and CDR2 is SVGEGT in the germline V gene. Trimming removed 2 bases from V and 1 base from J; junction bases left unmatched: 3. The CDR3 is made up of 15 amino acids. In DNA, the CDR3 is TGTGCCAGCAGTTACCAGGGGGTTCGCACAGATACGCAGTATTTT. The encoded protein is CASSYQGVRTDTQYF.

This chain joins TRBV6-1 and TRBJ1-6, with a possible D match to TRBD1 (6 bases). CDR3 length: 16 amino acids. Germline CDR1 is MNHNS and CDR2 is SASEGT. Trimming removed 3 bases at V and 2 bases at J, with 11 bases between. This chain's CDR3 is CASSEGWGPYNSPLHF. The CDR3 nucleotides read TGTGCCAGCAGTGAGGGCTGGGGGCCCTATAATTCACCCCTCCACTTT.

V is TRBV10-2 and J is TRBJ1-1; D perhaps matches TRBD1 (6 bases). This CDR3 has 14 residues. In germline, CDR1 is WSHSY, CDR2 SAAADI. The V end was cut by 7 bases, the J end by 3 bases, with 15 bases between. CDR3 residues: CASTEGGSDTEAFF. In DNA, the CDR3 is TGCGCCAGCACCGAGGGGGGGTCCGACACTGAAGCTTTCTTT.

This chain joins TRBV7-2 and TRBJ2-7, with TRBD1 matching over 10 bases. This CDR3 contains 15 residues. The V segment lost 4 bases and the J segment 3 bases; nucleotides outside the gene matches: 6. Per germline, CDR1 SGHTA and CDR2 FQGNSA. The CDR3 reads CASSSSGQGVYEQYF. In DNA form, the CDR3 reads TGTGCCAGCAGCTCGAGCGGACAGGGGGTCTACGAGCAGTACTTC.

CDR3 nucleotide sequence: TGCAGTGCCCTCGGTACCTATGGCTACACCTTC. It is translated as CSALGTYGYTF. V gene TRBV20-1 combines with J gene TRBJ1-2; D is ambiguous. V was shortened by 6 bases and J by 4 bases, with 9 bases between the two germline ends. Germline CDR1 and CDR2: DFQATT and SNEGSKA (reference sequence). The CDR3 has 11 amino acids.

The chain employs TRBV12-5 and TRBJ1-4; D gene unclear. The CDR3 runs to 15 residues. V was shortened by 5 bases and J by 8 bases, with 18 bases between the two germline ends. Per the germline V gene, CDR1 is LGHNT and CDR2 is FRNRAP. The CDR3 reads CASGLGGVIEEKLFF. The CDR3 DNA reads as TGTGCTAGTGGTCTGGGCGGGGTAATAGAAGAAAAACTGTTTTTT.

The chain combines TRBV29-1 with TRBJ1-1; D is unclear. This CDR3 has 13 amino acids. The germline gives CDR1 SQVTM, CDR2 ANQGSEA. V dropped 1 base and J dropped 5 bases, with 11 bases sitting between them. The DNA for the CDR3 is TGCAGCGTTGAAGGCCTCCGGTTTACTGAAGCTTTCTTT. Its protein product is CSVEGLRFTEAFF.

This chain connects TRBV24-1 to TRBJ1-2, with a possible D match to TRBD1 (6 bases). Trimming took off 4 bases at V and 4 bases at J, with 12 bases between the two ends. From germline, CDR1 is KGHDR and CDR2 SFDVKD. This CDR3 contains 14 residues. The CDR3 sequence is CATSDPTGFYGYTF. As DNA, the CDR3 is TGTGCCACCAGTGACCCCACAGGGTTCTATGGCTACACCTTC.

As DNA, the CDR3 is TGTGCCACCAGCAGCCCCGAGACAGGACCCTACAATGAGCAGTTCTTC. It encodes CATSSPETGPYNEQFF. This chain connects TRBV15 to TRBJ2-1; tentatively, D is TRBD1 (6 bases). Germline V CDR1 and CDR2: LNHNV, YYDKDF (reference sequence). This CDR3 has 16 residues. Between the trimmed V and J ends, which lost 3 bases and 2 bases, there was a span of 14 bases.

The chain couples TRBV9 to TRBJ2-2; 9 positions agree with TRBD1. The CDR3 consists of 16 residues. With V trimmed by 4 bases and J by 4 bases, 8 bases remained unmatched. CDR1 and CDR2 (germline): SGDLS, YYNGEE. DNA of the CDR3: TGTGCCAGCAGCCCGGGACAGGGCCCCGGCACCGGGGAGCTGTTTTTT. Protein: CASSPGQGPGTGELFF.

This clone appeared once. This chain uses TRBV5-1 with TRBJ1-1; a possible D gene is TRBD1 (6 bases). The CDR3 extends over 15 amino acids. CDR1 SGHRS and CDR2 YFSETQ come from the germline V gene. Trimming removed 7 bases at V and 4 bases at J, with 20 bases between. CDR3 nucleotide sequence: TGCGCCAGCTCTGGGGGGGCCTTTGGGGCCACTGAAGCTTTCTTT. Amino acid sequence: CASSGGAFGATEAFF.